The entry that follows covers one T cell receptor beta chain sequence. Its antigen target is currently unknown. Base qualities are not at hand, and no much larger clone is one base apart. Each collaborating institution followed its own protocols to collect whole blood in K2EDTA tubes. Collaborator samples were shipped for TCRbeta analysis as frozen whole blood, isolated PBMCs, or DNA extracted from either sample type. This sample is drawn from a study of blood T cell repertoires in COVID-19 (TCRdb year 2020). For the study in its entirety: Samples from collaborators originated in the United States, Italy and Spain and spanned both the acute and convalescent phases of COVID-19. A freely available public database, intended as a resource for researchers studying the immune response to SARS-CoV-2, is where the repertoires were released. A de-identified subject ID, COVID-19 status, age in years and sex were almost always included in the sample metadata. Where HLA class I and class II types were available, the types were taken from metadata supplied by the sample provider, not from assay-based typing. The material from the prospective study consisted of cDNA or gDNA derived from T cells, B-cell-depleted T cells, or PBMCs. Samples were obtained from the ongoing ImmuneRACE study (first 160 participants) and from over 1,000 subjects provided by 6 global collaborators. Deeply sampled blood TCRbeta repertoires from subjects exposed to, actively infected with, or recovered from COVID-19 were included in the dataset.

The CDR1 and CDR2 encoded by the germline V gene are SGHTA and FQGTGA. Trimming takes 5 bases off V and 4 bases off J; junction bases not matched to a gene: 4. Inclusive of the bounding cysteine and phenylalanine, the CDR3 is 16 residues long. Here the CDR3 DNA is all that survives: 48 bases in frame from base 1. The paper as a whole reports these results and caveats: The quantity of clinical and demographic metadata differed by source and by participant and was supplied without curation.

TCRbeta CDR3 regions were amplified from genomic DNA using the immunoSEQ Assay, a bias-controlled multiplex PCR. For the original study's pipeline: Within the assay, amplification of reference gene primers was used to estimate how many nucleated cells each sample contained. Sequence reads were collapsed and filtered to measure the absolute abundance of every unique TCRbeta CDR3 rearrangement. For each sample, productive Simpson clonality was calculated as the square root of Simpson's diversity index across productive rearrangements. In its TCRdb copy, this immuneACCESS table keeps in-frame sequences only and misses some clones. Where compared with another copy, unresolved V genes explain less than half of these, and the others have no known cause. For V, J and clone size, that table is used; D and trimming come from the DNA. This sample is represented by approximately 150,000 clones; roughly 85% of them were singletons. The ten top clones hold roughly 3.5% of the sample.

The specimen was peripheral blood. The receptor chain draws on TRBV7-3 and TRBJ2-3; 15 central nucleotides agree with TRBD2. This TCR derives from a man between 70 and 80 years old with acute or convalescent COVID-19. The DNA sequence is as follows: TGTGCCAGCAGCGAAGGGACTAGCGGGAGGTCAGATACGCAGTATTTT. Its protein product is CASSEGTSGRSDTQYF. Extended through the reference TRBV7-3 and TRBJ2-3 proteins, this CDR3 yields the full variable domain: GAGVSQTPSNKVTEKGKYVELRCDPISGHTALYWYRQSLGQGPEFLIYFQGTGAADDSGLPNDRFFAVRPEGSVSTLKIQRTERGDSAVYLCASSEGTSGRSDTQYFGPGTRLTVL.